The rows below give T cell receptor beta chains drawn from one sample of a study of T cells in Graves' hyperthyroidism and ophthalmopathy. TCRdb redid the calling of the multiplex PCR reads with MiXCR, one entry per CDR3 protein. The sample lists approximately 300,000 distinct CDR3 sequences, 15% to 20% occurring once. The source material was blood. Every receptor here comes from an older woman with Graves' ophthalmopathy. CDR3s include the opening cysteine and the closing phenylalanine or tryptophan. A D gene is named only where the DNA matches it firmly. Size tells how often a clone was seen (once, few, many) or the class of an expanded clone, and some rows leave it out.

j_call: TRBJ2-2
v_call: TRBV29-1
clone_size: .
d_call: .
cdr3_aa: CSVSGGPRELFF
cdr3_nt: TGCAGCGTGTCTGGAGGGCCCAGGGAGCTGTTTTTT

j_call: TRBJ2-7
v_call: TRBV6-2/TRBV6-3
clone_size: few
d_call: TRBD1
cdr3_aa: CASSYSTGGFYEQYF
cdr3_nt: TGTGCCAGCAGTTACTCGACAGGGGGCTTCTACGAGCAGTACTTC

j_call: TRBJ2-1
v_call: TRBV6-2/TRBV6-3
clone_size: many
d_call: .
cdr3_aa: CASSYSITGFRRSYNEQFF
cdr3_nt: TGTGCCAGCAGTTACTCGATTACTGGTTTCCGGCGCTCCTACAATGAGCAGTTCTTC

j_call: TRBJ1-5
v_call: TRBV6-1
clone_size: many
d_call: .
cdr3_aa: CASSLPGQGTSNQPQHF
cdr3_nt: TGTGCCAGCAGTCTACCTGGCCAGGGTACCAGCAATCAGCCCCAGCATTTT

j_call: TRBJ2-7
v_call: TRBV20-1
clone_size: many
d_call: .
cdr3_aa: CSASGSRYEQYF
cdr3_nt: TGCAGTGCTAGCGGCAGCCGCTACGAGCAGTACTTC

j_call: TRBJ1-1
v_call: TRBV6-2/TRBV6-3
clone_size: .
d_call: .
cdr3_aa: CASSPRGSLSTEAFF
cdr3_nt: TGTGCCAGCAGCCCGCGAGGCAGCCTGAGCACTGAAGCTTTCTTT

j_call: TRBJ2-5
v_call: TRBV14
clone_size: few
d_call: .
cdr3_aa: CASSQDRGRSFTQYF
cdr3_nt: TGTGCCAGCAGCCAAGATCGGGGGAGATCTTTTACCCAGTACTTC

j_call: TRBJ1-5
v_call: TRBV12-3/TRBV12-4
clone_size: many
d_call: TRBD1
cdr3_aa: CASRRGTVNSNQPQHF
cdr3_nt: TGTGCCAGCAGGCGCGGGACAGTGAATAGCAATCAGCCCCAGCATTTT

j_call: TRBJ2-7
v_call: TRBV12-3/TRBV12-4
clone_size: .
d_call: TRBD1
cdr3_aa: CASSRTGQGWTEQYF
cdr3_nt: TGTGCCAGCAGCCGTACGGGACAGGGGTGGACCGAGCAGTACTTC

j_call: TRBJ2-5
v_call: TRBV19
clone_size: few
d_call: TRBD1
cdr3_aa: CASSIGHSTGGAETQYF
cdr3_nt: TGTGCCAGTAGTATCGGGCACTCGACAGGGGGCGCGGAGACCCAGTACTTC

j_call: TRBJ2-1
v_call: TRBV5-1
clone_size: many
d_call: .
cdr3_aa: CASSGGAGSSYNEQFF
cdr3_nt: TGCGCCAGCAGCGGCGGCGCCGGGAGCTCCTACAATGAGCAGTTCTTC

j_call: TRBJ2-5
v_call: TRBV20-1
clone_size: many
d_call: .
cdr3_aa: CSASKLTVGETQYF
cdr3_nt: TGCAGTGCTAGTAAACTAACCGTCGGAGAGACCCAGTACTTC

j_call: TRBJ2-5
v_call: TRBV29-1
clone_size: many
d_call: .
cdr3_aa: CSVLAIGARETQYF
cdr3_nt: TGCAGCGTCCTTGCGATTGGGGCGCGGGAGACCCAGTACTTC

j_call: TRBJ1-6
v_call: TRBV20-1
clone_size: many
d_call: .
cdr3_aa: CSVASGNSPLHF
cdr3_nt: TGCAGTGTGGCATCGGGGAATTCACCCCTCCACTTT

j_call: TRBJ1-2
v_call: TRBV27
clone_size: few
d_call: .
cdr3_aa: CASSLDTSYGGYTF
cdr3_nt: TGTGCCAGCAGTTTAGACACCTCATATGGGGGCTACACCTTC

j_call: TRBJ2-2
v_call: TRBV13
clone_size: few
d_call: TRBD2
cdr3_aa: CASHQAGAGELFF
cdr3_nt: TGTGCCAGCCACCAGGCGGGGGCCGGGGAGCTGTTTTTT

j_call: TRBJ2-1
v_call: TRBV28
clone_size: many
d_call: .
cdr3_aa: CASTSNNEQFF
cdr3_nt: TGTGCCAGTACAAGTAACAATGAGCAGTTCTTC

j_call: TRBJ1-5
v_call: TRBV4-3
clone_size: .
d_call: .
cdr3_aa: CASSQELLLGQPQHF
cdr3_nt: TGCGCCAGCAGCCAAGAGTTGCTTTTGGGTCAGCCCCAGCATTTT

j_call: TRBJ2-7
v_call: TRBV5-6
clone_size: many
d_call: .
cdr3_aa: CASSLEGDEQYF
cdr3_nt: TGTGCCAGCAGCTTGGAAGGGGACGAGCAGTACTTC

j_call: TRBJ2-1
v_call: TRBV9
clone_size: few
d_call: .
cdr3_aa: CASSSLTGRFNEQFF
cdr3_nt: TGTGCCAGCAGCTCCCTGACAGGCCGCTTCAATGAGCAGTTCTTC

j_call: TRBJ2-5
v_call: TRBV5-1
clone_size: .
d_call: .
cdr3_aa: CASSVAPGRGETQYF
cdr3_nt: TGCGCCAGCAGCGTTGCCCCAGGAAGGGGGGAGACCCAGTACTTC

j_call: TRBJ1-1
v_call: TRBV28
clone_size: .
d_call: TRBD1
cdr3_aa: CASSLVRDRDGTEAFF
cdr3_nt: TGTGCCAGCAGTTTAGTACGGGACAGGGATGGCACTGAAGCTTTCTTT

j_call: TRBJ2-7
v_call: TRBV2
clone_size: many
d_call: .
cdr3_aa: CASSEQAVSTYEQYF
cdr3_nt: TGTGCCAGCAGTGAACAGGCAGTCAGTACCTACGAGCAGTACTTC

j_call: TRBJ2-3
v_call: TRBV6-5
clone_size: many
d_call: .
cdr3_aa: CASSYFGGEGADTQYF
cdr3_nt: TGTGCCAGCAGTTACTTCGGGGGAGAGGGAGCAGATACGCAGTATTTT

j_call: TRBJ1-1
v_call: TRBV15
clone_size: .
d_call: .
cdr3_aa: CATSRNAGFGNTEAFF
cdr3_nt: TGTGCCACCAGCAGAAACGCAGGGTTCGGCAACACTGAAGCTTTCTTT

j_call: TRBJ2-7
v_call: TRBV7-2
clone_size: many
d_call: .
cdr3_aa: CASSFTGIPYEQYF
cdr3_nt: TGTGCCAGCAGCTTTACGGGGATCCCCTACGAGCAGTACTTC